These 9 T cell receptor beta chains were sequenced from one sample in a study of sequential checkpoint blockade in melanoma. Sample treatment: randomized to nivolumab then ipilimumab (arm A) or the reverse (arm B). Using immunoSEQ multiplex PCR, the repertoire was profiled, and TCRdb retains in-frame clones only, with some absent. The table has 15,000 to 20,000 clones, less than 75% seen once. The sequenced sample was CD8+ T cells sorted from blood (inferred from file names), obtained from a patient given nivolumab and ipilimumab in sequence. Source of these receptors: a human donor with melanoma.

The V call is TRBV19, the J call TRBJ1-6, with TRBD1 as a possible D gene (6 bases). This CDR3 comprises 13 residues. Germline V gives CDR1 LNHDA, CDR2 SQIVND (reference sequence). V was pared by 7 bases and J by 12 bases, with 16 bases between. The CDR3 DNA is TGTGCCAGTACGAGCCCAACAGGGAAACCCCTCCACTTT. This encodes CASTSPTGKPLHF.

The chain uses TRBV5-5 and TRBJ2-2; TRBD2 matches 8 bases. This CDR3 comprises 15 residues. Germline CDR1 is SGHKS and CDR2 is YYEKEE (reference sequence). V lost 6 bases and J lost 3; bases outside the gene matches: 7. The CDR3 region is CASTGLAGHTGELFF. Written as DNA, the CDR3 is TGTGCCAGCACGGGCCTAGCGGGCCACACCGGGGAGCTGTTTTTT.

The chain is built from TRBV4-3 and TRBJ1-2, with a tentative D call TRBD1 (6 bases). V lost 0 bases and J lost 7, with 15 bases in between. CDR1 and CDR2 (germline): LGHNA, YSLEER. The CDR3 runs to 15 residues. CDR3 DNA sequence: TGCGCCAGCAGCCAAGAGGAAGGGGGGGGCGGTGGCTACACCTTC. The encoded protein is CASSQEEGGGGGYTF.

The chain links TRBV11-3 to TRBJ2-5, with a tentative D call TRBD2 (5 bases). This CDR3 has 15 amino acids. Trimming left V 4 bases short and J 1 base short, with 13 bases between. Looked up from germline, CDR1 is SGHNT and CDR2 is YENEEA. The CDR3 sequence is CASSSPGGSQETQYF. CDR3 sequence (DNA): TGTGCCAGCAGCTCCCCTGGTGGGAGCCAAGAGACCCAGTACTTC.

This chain connects TRBV4-1 to TRBJ1-6, with D hard to call. The CDR3 covers 15 residues. With 0 bases removed from V and 7 bases from J, the gap between germline ends came to 10 bases. Germline CDR1 MGHRA, CDR2 YSYEKL. The CDR3 bases are TGCGCCAGCAGCCAAGATAGAGGGAGCAATTCACCCCTCCACTTT. Residues: CASSQDRGSNSPLHF.

The CDR3 sequence: CASSGTSGGYNEQFF. DNA of the CDR3: TGTGCCAGCAGCGGCACAAGCGGGGGCTACAATGAGCAGTTCTTC. The chain combines TRBV9 with TRBJ2-1, with TRBD2 matching over 8 bases. The CDR3 length is 15 residues. CDR1 is SGDLS, CDR2 YYNGEE, per germline. After removal of 3 bases from V and 3 bases from J, the junction contained 5 bases not matched to a gene.

The chain's CDR3 is CASSFSAEAFF. CDR3 coding DNA: TGTGCCAGCAGCTTCTCCGCTGAAGCTTTCTTT. The J gene is TRBJ1-1, the V gene TRBV7-9; D not certain. Trimming took 3 bases from V and 6 from J, leaving 5 bases between them. Germline assignment: CDR1 SEHNR and CDR2 FQNEAQ (reference sequence). The CDR3 runs to 11 residues.

The CDR3 DNA sequence: TGTGCCAGCAGTCAGACAGGGCGGGGGGAACAGTATTTT. Its translation: CASSQTGRGEQYF. This chain connects TRBV6-5 to TRBJ2-3; D is perhaps TRBD2 (8 bases). The germline V and J ends were trimmed by 5 bases and 12 bases, with 18 bases remaining between them. CDR1 is MNHEY, CDR2 SVGAGI, per germline. This CDR3 has 13 residues.

This chain connects TRBV7-2 to TRBJ2-1; TRBD2 matches 11 bases. Germline trimming cut 5 bases from V and 12 bases from J; bases unmatched to any gene: 18. CDR1 is SGHTA, CDR2 FQGNSA, per germline. The length of the CDR3 is 17 residues. This CDR3 is CASSGELAGVPTMRQFF. The DNA for the CDR3 is TGTGCCAGCAGCGGGGAACTAGCGGGGGTCCCTACAATGAGGCAGTTCTTC.